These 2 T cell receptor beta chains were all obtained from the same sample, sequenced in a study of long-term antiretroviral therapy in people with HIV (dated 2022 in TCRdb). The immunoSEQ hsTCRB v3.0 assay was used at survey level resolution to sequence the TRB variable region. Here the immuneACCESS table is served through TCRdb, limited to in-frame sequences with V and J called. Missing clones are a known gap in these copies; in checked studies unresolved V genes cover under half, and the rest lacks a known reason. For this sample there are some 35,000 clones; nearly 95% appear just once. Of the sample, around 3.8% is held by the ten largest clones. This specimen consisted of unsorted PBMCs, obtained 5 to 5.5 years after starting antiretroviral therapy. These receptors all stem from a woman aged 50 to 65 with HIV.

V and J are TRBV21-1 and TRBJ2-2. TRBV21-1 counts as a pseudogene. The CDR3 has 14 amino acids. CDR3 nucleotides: TGTGCCGGGCTTAAGGACGAGGCCACCGGGGAGCTGTTTTTT. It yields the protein CAGLKDEATGELFF.

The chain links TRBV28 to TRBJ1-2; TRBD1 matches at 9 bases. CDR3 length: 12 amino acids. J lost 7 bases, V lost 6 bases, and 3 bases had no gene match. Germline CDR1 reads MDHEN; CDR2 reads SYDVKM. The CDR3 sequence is CASRGTGPGYTF. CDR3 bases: TGTGCCAGCAGGGGGACAGGGCCTGGCTACACCTTC.